Sequencing of this T cell receptor (beta chain) was carried out in a study of cytomegalovirus exposure and HLA in healthy donors. The CDR3 is made up of 10 amino acids. V was shortened by 5 bases and J by 8 bases, with 6 bases between the two germline ends. Germline lookup yields CDR1 MNHNS and CDR2 SASEGT. With 60 Vbeta and 13 Jbeta primers, the PCR was carried out. Clones were read by immunoSEQ multiplex PCR, and TCRdb kept only the in-frame ones, dropping some. This table holds 110,000 to 150,000 clones, about three quarters found once. Input material: PBMCs. V is TRBV6-1 and J is TRBJ1-2; D is undetermined. The TCR was taken from a woman in her 30s in good health and CMV-seronegative. For the CDR3, the DNA is TGTGCCAGCAGTTTTAGAGGCTACACCTTC. Encoded protein: CASSFRGYTF.